Sequencing of this T cell receptor beta chain was carried out in a study of blood T cell repertoires in COVID-19. Study details: COVID-19 samples collected from the United States, Italy and Spain covered acute and convalescent phases.

TCRdb keeps only in-frame clones here, not all; method: immunoSEQ multiplex PCR. The sample consists of 35,000 to 45,000 clones, roughly 92% of them appearing once. The V end lost 5 bases, the J end lost 10 bases, and 21 bases lay between the germline ends. This CDR3 comprises 16 residues. Germline V gene sequence: CDR1 SGHVS, CDR2 FNYEAQ. The V and J genes are TRBV7-6 and TRBJ1-6, with a weak D call TRBD1 (6 bases). The sample comprised peripheral blood. The source of this sequence is a man between 45 and 60 years old with COVID-19, enrolled during active disease. The chain's CDR3 is CASSALQGEKESPLHF. CDR3 sequence (DNA): TGTGCCAGCAGCGCCCTACAGGGAGAGAAGGAGTCACCCCTCCACTTT.